This T cell receptor beta chain was recovered during a study of T cells after yellow fever vaccination. Findings and limits, study-wide: It was a weaker secondary response, yet one that peaked faster, at day 5 versus 15.

Per the germline V gene, CDR1 is SGHRS and CDR2 is YFSETQ. The J segment lost 6 bases and the V segment lost 3 bases, leaving 7 bases of the junction unmatched. The CDR3 is made up of 16 amino acids. At least ten counts were recorded for this clonotype. Its antigen remains unidentified. MiXCR, applied by TCRdb to the 5' RACE reads, yields one record per CDR3 protein. The repertoire includes about 160,000 distinct CDR3 sequences, 5.5% to 7.5% of them detected once, and roughly 2.5% sits in the top ten. The chain employs TRBV5-1 and TRBJ2-5; 14 bases align to TRBD2. The source material was CD4+ T cells sorted from PBMCs, sampled 4 to 5 days after the first yellow fever vaccination. This TCR was recovered from a man younger than 30 who received the YFV17D yellow fever vaccine. The CDR3 nucleotides are TGCGCCAGCAGCTGGGGACTAGCGGGGGATCTGAAGACCCAGTACTTC. Residues: CASSWGLAGDLKTQYF.